This entry lists 8 T cell receptor delta chains sequenced from one sample in a study of γδ T cells in repeated Plasmodium falciparum infection. TCRdb re-identified clones in the multiplex PCR reads via CATT. Of 45,000 to 70,000 delta-chain clones listed, 1.5% to 2% are singletons. Gammadelta T cells were flow-sorted from PBMC into Vgamma9/Vdelta2+ and Vdelta2-negative populations for bulk analysis. The specimen sequenced was gamma-delta T cells from blood. The receptors were sampled from a pool of human donors (malaria-infected and uninfected, not separated).

In this sample, this clone turned up a few times. TCRdb assigns this DNA the protein of a much larger clone, which departs from its translation at residue 13; this likely reflects a read error, and the protein shown comes from translating the DNA. This sample includes further DNA sequences coding for the same CDR3. V gene TRDV1 combines with J gene TRDJ3, with D tentatively TRDD2 (6 bases). This CDR3 is 24 amino acids long. V lost 0 bases and J 4 bases, leaving 31 bases between the germline ends. The germline CDR1 and CDR2 sequences are TSWWSYY and QGS. CDR3 nucleotides: TGTGCTCTTGGGGAACTAGGTTCCTCCAGATTACTGCATCCTTTCCTATGGGACACCCGACAGATGTTTTTC. Translation gives CALGELGSSRLLHPFLWDTRQMFF.

Details on this clone: This likely reflects a read error, since a far larger clone is one base away. The sample contains more than one DNA sequence encoding this CDR3. The chain carries TRDV1 and TRDJ1; D is undetermined. CDR1 and CDR2 from the germline V gene are TSWWSYY and QGS. The CDR3 is 23 residues long. The CDR3 spells CALGELITKFSSPEGPYTDKLIF. Written as DNA, the CDR3 is TGTGCTCTTGGGGAACTAATAACAAAGTTTAGTTCCCCCGAGGGGCCATACACCGATAAGCTCATCTTT.

This clone was observed many times. Being one base from a much bigger clone, this may be a read error. The V call is TRDV1, the J call TRDJ1, with 8 bases identical to TRDD3. Trimming removed 2 bases from V and 5 bases from J; junction bases left unmatched: 25. This CDR3 is 21 amino acids long. Per the germline V gene, CDR1 is TSWWSYY and CDR2 is QGS. The CDR3 DNA is TGTGCTCTTGGGGAAGGATCTAGATTTCCCTATTTACTGGGGGCCATGGATAAACTCATCTTT. This gives the protein CALGEGSRFPYLLGAMDKLIF.

This clone was observed a handful of times. TCRdb records a much larger clone's protein for this DNA, with a difference at residue 15 that likely arises from a read error; the protein given is the translation of the DNA. Called V gene: TRDV1; the J gene was not called; the table's TRDD3 call for D was not verified on the DNA. This CDR3 contains 23 residues. The germline CDR1 and CDR2 sequences are TSWWSYY and QGS. The CDR3 region has the DNA TGTGCTCTTGGGGAACTAATTAGTAGCCCAATATACGAAATCCGGGATTTGACGGGACCCCTGATCTTC. Its translation: CALGELISSPIYEIRDLTGPLIF.

Comment on this clone: TCRdb's listed protein matches a much larger clone and diverges from this DNA's translation at residue 6, likely through a read error; the protein shown comes from the DNA. This rearrangement joins TRDV2 to TRDJ3; 10 bases line up with TRDD3. Germline CDR1 and CDR2: GEAIGNYY and EKD. V was pared by 3 bases and J by 4 bases, with 8 bases of the junction left unmatched. This CDR3 comprises 18 residues. The chain's CDR3 is CACDLPGDTHWDTRQMFF. The CDR3 bases are TGTGCCTGTGACCTACCGGGGGATACGCATTGGGACACCCGACAGATGTTTTTC.

As for this clone: It is likely a read error: a sequence one base away is far more abundant. Here the V gene is TRDV1, but the J gene went uncalled; the DNA was not used to check the table's D call, TRDD3. The CDR3 is made up of 21 amino acids. The germline gives CDR1 TSWWSYY, CDR2 QGS. CDR3 nucleotides: TGTGCTCTTGGGGAGCTATACCCCCTAGATCGAGGATACCCGGGGGGTATAAAGCTCATCTTT. The encoded protein is CALGELYPLDRGYPGGIKLIF.

This clone is medium-sized (0.01 to 0.1%) within its sample. Other nucleotide sequences from this sample produce the same CDR3. The chain is built from TRDV1 and TRDJ1; the D gene is possibly TRDD3 (6 bases). Germline lookup yields CDR1 TSWWSYY and CDR2 QGS. The CDR3 has 16 residues. Trimming stripped 0 bases from V and 4 bases from J, with 15 bases between. The CDR3 region has the DNA TGTGCTCTTGGGGAACTAGGACACCGGGGGAGCGATAAACTCATCTTT. Protein product: CALGELGHRGSDKLIF.

This clone has only a few counts. For this DNA, TCRdb reports the protein of a much larger clone, which diverges at residue 17, most likely from a read error; the protein presented here is translated directly from the DNA. The chain carries TRDV1 and TRDJ1; 10 bases align to TRDD3. The CDR3 extends over 22 amino acids. The trim removed 3 bases at V and 3 bases at J, leaving 25 bases unmatched. CDR1 and CDR2 from the germline V gene are TSWWSYY and QGS. The CDR3 protein is CALGETSWYWGMGIPYPDKLIF. The CDR3 DNA is TGTGCTCTTGGGGAGACTTCCTGGTACTGGGGGATGGGGATACCGTACCCCGATAAACTCATCTTT.